The following is a TCR beta chain sequence with its context. Its target is not known. The record originates from a study of T cells after yellow fever vaccination. Study-level findings and limits: Some clonotypes, a small share, were shared between CD4 and CD8 compartments. A large majority of primary-vaccination clones showed up again after the booster (approximately 95% CD4, roughly 91% CD8). Abundant bulk-derived clonotypes could contaminate FACS-sorted repertoires.

A universal primer site and UMIs were added as TCR cDNA was made by 5'RACE template switching. MiXCR was run by TCRdb on the 5' RACE reads, yielding one entry per CDR3 protein. Of 350,000 to 450,000 distinct CDR3 sequences in the sample, around 6.5% were seen once. Germline V gives CDR1 GTSNPN, CDR2 SVGIG (reference sequence). V dropped 3 bases and J dropped 5 bases, with 13 bases sitting between them. This CDR3 has 13 amino acids. Source: PBMCs, taken 5 days after the yellow fever booster vaccination. V gene TRBV30 combines with J gene TRBJ2-5, with TRBD1 as a possible D gene (6 bases). The TCR comes from a man between 25 and 39 years old who received the YFV17D yellow fever vaccine. The DNA for the CDR3 is TGTGCCTGGAGACTAGGGGGTGCGGAGACCCAGTACTTC. This codes for CAWRLGGAETQYF. Together with reference TRBV30 and TRBJ2-5, the CDR3 gives the full variable domain: SQTIHQWPATLVQPVGSPLSLECTVEGTSNPNLYWYRQAAGRGLQLLFYSVGIGQISSEVPQNLSASRPQDRQFILSSKKLLLSDSGFYLCAWRLGGAETQYFGPGTRLLVL.